This passage covers 20 T cell receptor beta chains from one sample sequenced in a study of siplizumab effects on memory and regulatory T cells (dated by TCRdb to about 2019). The receptor library was made with the immunoSEQ multiplex PCR assay. The clones in this table, taken by TCRdb from immuneACCESS, are in-frame only. Not every clone is retained; where verified, under half of the shortfall comes from an unresolved V gene, and the cause of the rest is unknown. The sample table lists 9,200 or so clones, about 72% of them with a count of one. 67% of the sample is taken by the ten largest. The sequencing sample was made of effector memory CD8+ T cells sorted from blood. What this sample's cell subset or site label stands for: unstimulated CD8+ effector memory T cells. The receptors stem from a human donor in good health.

This clone was seen just once. J is TRBJ2-3 and V is TRBV6-1; 8 bases are shared with TRBD1. The CDR3 contains 17 residues. J gave up 6 bases and V 2 bases, and 13 bases lay outside the gene matches. Germline-derived CDR1 and CDR2 are MNHNS and SASEGT. The CDR3 spells CASSEFQGAGSGDTQYF. For the CDR3, the DNA is TGTGCCAGCAGTGAATTCCAGGGGGCGGGCTCTGGCGATACGCAGTATTTT.

This sequence joins TRBV30 and TRBJ1-2; D is unresolved. This CDR3 is 13 amino acids long. V lost 2 bases, J lost 8 bases, and 15 bases lay in between. Germline V gives CDR1 GTSNPN, CDR2 SVGIG (reference sequence). This chain's CDR3 is CAWSWAVVRGYTF. The DNA for the CDR3 is TGTGCCTGGAGTTGGGCCGTAGTCCGCGGCTACACCTTC.

The rearrangement uses TRBV5-5 and TRBJ1-2, with 7 nucleotides matching TRBD1. Germline V gives CDR1 SGHKS, CDR2 YYEKEE (reference sequence). The CDR3 covers 14 residues. V shed 5 bases, J shed 1 base, and the junction held 5 bases outside the gene matches. In DNA form, the CDR3 reads TGTGCCAGCAGATATCGGGACAGTAACTATGGCTACACCTTC. Translation: CASRYRDSNYGYTF.

The rearrangement links TRBV5-6 to TRBJ2-3; a weak D match, TRBD1 (5 bases). Germline V gene sequence: CDR1 SGHDT, CDR2 YYEEEE. The CDR3 is made up of 13 amino acids. Trimming took off 0 bases at V and 5 bases at J, with 7 bases between the two ends. The CDR3 here is CASSLEGEDTQYF. CDR3 DNA sequence: TGTGCCAGCAGCTTGGAAGGGGAAGATACGCAGTATTTT.

This sequence joins TRBV9 and TRBJ2-3; D gene uncertain. Germline V gene sequence: CDR1 SGDLS, CDR2 YYNGEE. V dropped 4 bases and J dropped 3 bases, with 15 bases sitting between them. The CDR3 consists of 15 residues. Here the CDR3 reads CASSHLSPTTDTQYF. DNA of the CDR3: TGTGCCAGCAGCCACCTCTCCCCAACAACAGATACGCAGTATTTT.

The V and J genes are TRBV6-5 and TRBJ2-7; either TRBD1 or TRBD2 may supply D (6 bases each). CDR1 and CDR2 (germline): MNHEY, SVGAGI. Trimming shortened V by 2 bases and J by 5 bases, and 10 bases separated the two germline ends. The CDR3 is made up of 13 amino acids. CDR3 region: CASSYTGGNEQYF. In nucleotides, the CDR3 is TGTGCCAGCAGTTACACCGGGGGCAACGAGCAGTACTTC.

This clone ranks as medium-sized. This rearrangement joins TRBV5-6 to TRBJ1-1; D call uncertain. CDR1 SGHDT and CDR2 YYEEEE come from the germline V gene. Trimming pared 0 bases from V and 5 bases from J, leaving 11 bases between. This CDR3 has 14 residues. CDR3: CASSLESSGTEAFF. In DNA form, the CDR3 reads TGTGCCAGCAGCTTGGAGTCTTCGGGGACTGAAGCTTTCTTT.

The J gene is TRBJ2-1, the V gene TRBV11-2, with 13 nucleotides matching TRBD2. J was trimmed by 6 bases and V by 5 bases; bases with no gene match: 13. The length of the CDR3 is 18 residues. The V gene's germline CDR1 is SGHAT and CDR2 FQNNGV. CDR3 nucleotides: TGTGCCAGCAGCGGAAAGCCGGGACTAGCGGGACAACCCAATGAGCAGTTCTTC. Amino acids: CASSGKPGLAGQPNEQFF. The full variable domain, with the rest looked up from reference TRBV11-2 and TRBJ2-1, is EAGVAQSPRYKIIEKRQSVAFWCNPISGHATLYWYQQILGQGPKLLIQFQNNGVVDDSQLPKDRFSAERLKGVDSTLKIQPAKLEDSAVYLCASSGKPGLAGQPNEQFFGPGTRLTVL.

The rearrangement uses TRBV4-1 and TRBJ1-2; D remains ambiguous. The CDR3 is 14 amino acids. The V and J ends lost 5 bases and 4 bases respectively, with 14 bases between them. The germline CDR1 and CDR2 sequences are MGHRA and YSYEKL. CDR3 amino acids: CASSENRKTYGYTF. CDR3 in DNA: TGCGCCAGCAGCGAGAACCGAAAGACCTATGGCTACACCTTC.

The chain couples TRBV6-5 to TRBJ2-7; TRBD2 might be the D (6 bases). Trimming stripped 1 base from V and 2 bases from J, with 9 bases between. Per germline, CDR1 MNHEY and CDR2 SVGAGI. The CDR3 totals 14 residues. The CDR3 region is CASSYLAEPYEQYF. The CDR3 bases are TGTGCCAGCAGTTACTTAGCGGAGCCCTACGAGCAGTACTTC.

The table lists this clone with a count of one. The V gene is TRBV13, the J gene TRBJ2-6; 7 nucleotides agree with TRBD1. In germline, CDR1 is PRHDT, CDR2 FYEKMQ (reference sequence). Trimming took 6 bases from V and 1 from J; bases not matched to a gene: 6. CDR3 size: 16 residues. This CDR3 reads CASRLKGASGANVLTF. The CDR3 region has the DNA TGTGCCAGCAGGTTGAAGGGGGCGTCTGGGGCCAACGTCCTGACTTTC.

V is TRBV5-6 and J is TRBJ2-7; no clear D. The germline V and J ends were trimmed by 1 base and 3 bases, with 8 bases remaining between them. CDR1 is SGHDT and CDR2 is YYEEEE in the germline V gene. The length of the CDR3 is 13 residues. CDR3 loop: CASSLYRNYEQYF. The CDR3 nucleotides read TGTGCCAGCAGCTTGTATCGGAACTACGAGCAGTACTTC.

The rearrangement uses TRBV7-3 and TRBJ2-3; the D call may be TRBD1 or TRBD2 (5 bases each). Between the trimmed V and J ends, which lost 5 bases and 2 bases, there was a span of 14 bases. This CDR3 comprises 15 residues. The germline gives CDR1 SGHTA, CDR2 FQGTGA. CDR3: CASSEGSGLTDTQYF. The CDR3 nucleotides are TGTGCCAGCAGCGAAGGCTCGGGGCTCACAGATACGCAGTATTTT.

The chain is built from TRBV5-6 and TRBJ1-1; tentatively, D is TRBD1 (6 bases). This CDR3 region has 14 residues. The V end was cut by 2 bases, the J end by 4 bases, with 12 bases between. Germline lookup yields CDR1 SGHDT and CDR2 YYEEEE. CDR3 protein: CASSLGGGSTEAFF. The CDR3 nucleotides are TGTGCCAGCAGCTTAGGAGGGGGGAGCACTGAAGCTTTCTTT.

In regard to this clone: Mismatch with germline at one junction end may stem from a read error. The chain carries TRBV5-4 and TRBJ2-1; perhaps TRBD1 as D (6 bases). In germline, CDR1 is SGHNT, CDR2 YYREEE (reference sequence). CDR3 size: 16 residues. The DNA for the CDR3 is TGCGCCAGCAGCCACTATTTGGACAGTCCCTACAATGAGCAGTTCTTC. It specifies CASSHYLDSPYNEQFF.

This chain joins TRBV18 and TRBJ2-2; TRBD1 is a possible D gene (5 bases). V was trimmed by 2 bases and J by 5 bases, leaving 15 bases between them. The CDR3 extends over 16 amino acids. The germline V gene has CDR1 KGHSH and CDR2 LQKENI. CDR3 residues: CASSPSWGLGTGELFF. Here the CDR3 DNA reads TGTGCCAGCTCACCATCCTGGGGCCTAGGGACCGGGGAGCTGTTTTTT.

This chain uses TRBV4-1 with TRBJ2-3; 9 positions agree with TRBD2. V shed 3 bases, J shed 2 bases, and the junction held 6 bases outside the gene matches. The V gene's germline CDR1 is MGHRA and CDR2 YSYEKL. The CDR3 contains 16 residues. CDR3 in amino acids: CASSHIAGDYTDTQYF. As DNA, the CDR3 is TGCGCCAGCAGCCACATAGCGGGGGATTACACAGATACGCAGTATTTT.

Only one count was recorded for this clone. The J gene is TRBJ1-1, the V gene TRBV9; D possibly corresponds to TRBD1 (5 bases). V was cut by 2 bases and J by 11 bases, with 16 bases left in between. Germline loops: CDR1 SGDLS, CDR2 YYNGEE. The CDR3 is 13 amino acids. The CDR3 is CASSVEGQGEAFF. The CDR3, as DNA: TGTGCCAGCAGCGTGGAAGGGCAGGGAGAGGCTTTCTTT.

This clone turned up a few times. The V and J genes are TRBV6-5 and TRBJ2-5; D tentatively reads TRBD1 or TRBD2 (5 bases each). Germline CDR1 and CDR2: MNHEY and SVGAGI. The CDR3 extends over 14 amino acids. The V gene lost 5 bases and the J gene lost 5 bases, with 15 bases spanning the gap. CDR3 protein: CASSPQTEGETQYF. DNA for the CDR3: TGTGCCAGCAGTCCTCAGACTGAGGGGGAGACCCAGTACTTC.

This clone appeared a single time. This chain uses TRBV6-4 with TRBJ2-2; 8 nucleotides align to TRBD2. Germline-derived CDR1 and CDR2 are MRHNA and SNTAGT. There are 15 residues in the CDR3. J lost 3 bases, V lost 0 bases, and 0 bases had no gene match. The CDR3 is CASSDSSGDTGELFF. In DNA form, the CDR3 reads TGTGCCAGCAGTGACTCTAGCGGGGACACCGGGGAGCTGTTTTTT.